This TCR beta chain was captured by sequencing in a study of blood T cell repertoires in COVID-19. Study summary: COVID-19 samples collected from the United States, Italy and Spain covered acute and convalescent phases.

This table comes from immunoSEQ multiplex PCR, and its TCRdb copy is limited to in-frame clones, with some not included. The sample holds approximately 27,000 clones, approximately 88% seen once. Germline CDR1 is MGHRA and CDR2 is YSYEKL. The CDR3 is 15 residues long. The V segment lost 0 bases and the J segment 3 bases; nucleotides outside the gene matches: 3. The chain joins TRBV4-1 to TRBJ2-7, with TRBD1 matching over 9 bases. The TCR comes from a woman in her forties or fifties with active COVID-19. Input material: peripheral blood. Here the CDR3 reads CASSQEGTGRYEQYF. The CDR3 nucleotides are TGCGCCAGCAGCCAAGAGGGGACAGGGCGCTACGAGCAGTACTTC.